This T cell receptor (beta chain) comes out of a study of blood T cell repertoires in COVID-19. Across the study: The United States, Italy and Spain provided the acute and convalescent COVID-19 samples. T cells, B-cell-depleted T cells, or PBMCs supplied cDNA or gDNA.

Authors' data handling: The assay estimated nucleated cells by amplifying reference gene primers. Clones were read by immunoSEQ multiplex PCR, and TCRdb kept only the in-frame ones, dropping some. D and trimming come from the DNA, and the V and J calls and clone size come from that table. The data hold around 97,000 clones, with roughly 88% observed a single time. This CDR3 has 18 amino acids. Trimming removed 0 bases from V and 2 bases from J; junction bases left unmatched: 12. CDR1 is SGDLS and CDR2 is YYNGEE in the germline V gene. Sequencing used peripheral blood. The source of this sequence is a human donor in a cohort sampled during active COVID-19. The rearrangement links TRBV9 to TRBJ2-3; 7 bases map to TRBD2. The CDR3 is CASSVDRSGKIITDTQYF. CDR3 DNA: TGTGCCAGCAGCGTAGACCGCAGCGGGAAGATAATCACAGATACGCAGTATTTT.